Shown below are 31 T cell receptor beta chains from a single sample sequenced in a study of T cell repertoires in cytomegalovirus infection. MiXCR, run by TCRdb on the reads, gives a single entry per CDR3 protein. The table records about 740,000 distinct CDR3 sequences, about a third of them present only once. Material: PBMCs. The receptors were gathered from a human donor in good health (CMV status not recorded). Some clones in this sample may be carry-over from other donors' samples.

This clonotype was observed a handful of times. One end of the junction varies from germline; a read error may be responsible. V usage is TRBV7-9 and J usage is TRBJ2-1, with D perhaps TRBD1 or TRBD2 (5 bases each). This CDR3 has 13 residues. Germline values: CDR1 SEHNR, CDR2 FQNEAQ (reference sequence). The CDR3 DNA is TGTGCCAGCAGCTTAGAAAGGAGTCAGGGACGGATCTTC. Its protein product is CASSLERSQGRIF.

This clonotype was picked up many times. The genes are TRBV7-9 and TRBJ1-4; TRBD1 is a possible D gene (5 bases). Germline CDR1 SEHNR, CDR2 FQNEAQ (reference sequence). This CDR3 region has 14 residues. V dropped 2 bases and J dropped 4 bases, with 8 bases sitting between them. The CDR3 sequence is CASSLQGNNEKLFF. In nucleotides, the CDR3 is TGTGCCAGCAGCTTACAGGGTAATAATGAAAAACTGTTTTTT. Supplemented by reference TRBV7-9 and TRBJ1-4, the full variable domain reads DTGVSQNPRHKITKRGQNVTFRCDPISEHNRLYWYRQTLGQGPEFLTYFQNEAQLEKSRLLSDRFSAERPKGSFSTLEIQRTEQGDSAMYLCASSLQGNNEKLFFGSGTQLSVL.

This clonotype showed up many times. The chain links TRBV7-2 to TRBJ2-7; no firm D call. The V and J ends lost 0 bases and 6 bases respectively, with 9 bases between them. Germline V gene lookup returns CDR1 SGHTA and CDR2 FQGNSA. CDR3 length: 13 amino acids. CDR3 in amino acids: CASSLAWGREQYF. The CDR3 nucleotides are TGTGCCAGCAGCTTAGCTTGGGGTCGCGAGCAGTACTTC.

This clonotype appeared many times. V is TRBV12-3 or TRBV12-4 and J is TRBJ2-7; D possibly corresponds to TRBD1 (5 bases). The CDR3 is 12 amino acids. V was trimmed by 4 bases and J by 8 bases, leaving 12 bases between them. The CDR3 region has the DNA TGTGCCAGCAGTTCTTCAGGGATCCAGCAGTACTTC. This sequence encodes CASSSSGIQQYF.

V gene TRBV27 combines with J gene TRBJ2-1, with TRBD1 identical over 7 bases. The CDR3 is made up of 12 amino acids. V shed 6 bases and J 5 bases; nucleotides not matched to a gene: 1. CDR1 is MNHEY and CDR2 is SMNVEV in the germline V gene (reference sequence). This CDR3 reads CASRTGNNEQFF. The CDR3 coding sequence is TGTGCCAGCAGGACAGGGAACAATGAGCAGTTCTTC.

This clonotype appeared a few times. CDR3 region: CASRRTSGSAETQYF. The CDR3 nucleotides read TGTGCCAGCAGACGGACTAGCGGGAGTGCGGAGACCCAGTACTTC. The chain recombines TRBV6-1 with TRBJ2-5; 13 bases are shared with TRBD2. CDR3 size: 15 residues. Germline lookup yields CDR1 MNHNS and CDR2 SASEGT. Trimming cost V 6 bases and J 5 bases; bases outside gene matches: 6.

At least ten counts were recorded for this clonotype. V is TRBV4-2 and J is TRBJ2-2; D unclear. Trimming cost V 4 bases and J 3 bases, with 12 bases left between them. This CDR3 contains 15 residues. Germline V gene data show CDR1 as LGHNA and CDR2 as YNFKEQ. The CDR3 bases are TGTGCCAGCAGCCCCGCAAACGGTGACACCGGGGAGCTGTTTTTT. Amino acids: CASSPANGDTGELFF.

This clonotype occurred many times. The V gene is TRBV7-9, the J gene TRBJ1-4, with 8 nucleotides matching TRBD1. CDR3 length: 16 amino acids. The germline V gene has CDR1 SEHNR and CDR2 FQNEAQ (reference sequence). Trimming at V came to 1 base and at J to 2 bases, leaving 3 bases not matched to a gene. CDR3 bases: TGTGCCAGCAGCTTAGGGACAGGGAGGACTAATGAAAAACTGTTTTTT. It specifies CASSLGTGRTNEKLFF.

This clonotype was observed a handful of times. The chain recombines TRBV12-3 or TRBV12-4 with TRBJ2-1, with a tentative D call TRBD1 (6 bases). V was pared by 2 bases and J by 6 bases, with 20 bases between. The CDR3 has 17 residues. The CDR3 region has the DNA TGTGCCAGCAGTTTACGGCGGCCCAGGGGAAGGGGCAATGAGCAGTTCTTC. Translation: CASSLRRPRGRGNEQFF.

J is TRBJ2-7 and V is TRBV6-1; D gene uncertain. The CDR3 contains 10 residues. The germline V gene encodes CDR1 MNHNS and CDR2 SASEGT. V lost 1 base to trimming and J lost 12 bases, with 7 bases between them. CDR3 sequence reads: CASSEEQLYF. The CDR3 nucleotides are TGTGCCAGCAGTGAAGAACAGTTGTACTTC.

V is TRBV7-2 and J is TRBJ2-5; D is undetermined. Trimming removed 4 bases from V and 5 bases from J, with 8 bases in between. Germline CDR1 is SGHTA and CDR2 is FQGNSA. The CDR3 covers 12 residues. The CDR3 DNA follows: TGTGCCAGCAGCTCCAACGGGGAGACCCAGTACTTC. This translates into CASSSNGETQYF.

This clonotype was detected many times. The genes are TRBV6-1 and TRBJ2-7; 13 nucleotides line up with TRBD2. Germline CDR1 MNHNS, CDR2 SASEGT. The CDR3 has 18 residues. V was pared by 5 bases and J by 7 bases, with 17 bases of the junction left unmatched. CDR3 loop: CASSSRTSGSEDRGEQYF. DNA for the CDR3: TGTGCCAGCAGTTCCCGGACTAGCGGGAGCGAGGATAGGGGTGAGCAGTACTTC.

This clonotype has at least ten counts. CDR3 residues: CASSMGFRLSLTYNEQFF. The CDR3 bases are TGTGCCAGTAGTATGGGGTTTCGGCTATCCCTGACCTACAATGAGCAGTTCTTC. The rearrangement links TRBV19 to TRBJ2-1, with D unclear. The V and J ends lost 3 bases and 2 bases respectively, with 20 bases between them. This CDR3 contains 18 residues. Germline values: CDR1 LNHDA, CDR2 SQIVND (reference sequence). The whole variable domain, filled in from reference TRBV19 and TRBJ2-1, reads DGGITQSPKYLFRKEGQNVTLSCEQNLNHDAMYWYRQDPGQGLRLIYYSQIVNDFQKGDIAEGYSVSREKKESFPLTVTSAQKNPTAFYLCASSMGFRLSLTYNEQFFGPGTRLTVL.

Comment on this clonotype: Just one base apart from a much larger clone, this may be a read error. The chain couples TRBV7-2 to TRBJ2-1; 9 nucleotides align to TRBD2. V gave up 3 bases and J gave up 8 bases; unmatched junction bases: 14. CDR3 length: 17 amino acids. Looked up from germline, CDR1 is SGHTA and CDR2 is FQGNSA. Here the CDR3 DNA reads TGTGCCAGCAGCTTTCGACTGGCGGGAGGGCCTTACCATGAGCAGTTCTTC. Its translation: CASSFRLAGGPYHEQFF.

The chain couples TRBV6-2 or TRBV6-3 to TRBJ2-7, with 14 bases fitting TRBD2. This CDR3 comprises 14 residues. V shed 6 bases, J shed 6 bases, and the junction held 4 bases outside the gene matches. The germline V gene encodes CDR1 MNHEY and CDR2 SVGEGT. The CDR3 bases are TGTGCCAGCAGGGGACTAGCGGGAGAGACCGAGCAGTACTTC. This sequence encodes CASRGLAGETEQYF.

This clonotype occurred a few times. V gene TRBV29-1 combines with J gene TRBJ2-1, with 13 bases lining up with TRBD2. CDR1 and CDR2 (germline): SQVTM, ANQGSEA. The CDR3 runs 14 residues. V shed 0 bases, J shed 10 bases, and the junction held 3 bases outside the gene matches. CDR3 coding DNA: TGCAGCGTTGAAGAGGGGACTAGCGGGAAAGAGCAGTTCTTC. This gives the protein CSVEEGTSGKEQFF.

The chain couples TRBV20-1 to TRBJ1-2; 12 bases fit TRBD1. V shed 0 bases, J shed 7 bases, and the junction held 3 bases outside the gene matches. Per germline, CDR1 DFQATT and CDR2 SNEGSKA (reference sequence). The CDR3 extends over 14 amino acids. The CDR3 sequence is CSAREGQGAFGYTF. The CDR3 coding sequence is TGCAGTGCTAGAGAGGGACAGGGGGCGTTTGGCTACACCTTC.

This clonotype was counted between two and nine times. The chain couples TRBV7-8 to TRBJ2-7; a weak D match, TRBD1 (6 bases). The germline CDR1 and CDR2 sequences are SGHVS and FQNEAQ. This CDR3 has 12 residues. The V end lost 7 bases, the J end lost 12 bases, and 19 bases lay between the germline ends. The CDR3 bases are TGTGCCAGCACGGACAGCCTTACAAGTCGGTACTTC. Encoded protein: CASTDSLTSRYF.

This clonotype was counted a few times. The chain recombines TRBV19 with TRBJ1-1; the D gene is possibly TRBD1 (5 bases). Between the trimmed V and J ends, which lost 3 bases and 1 base, there was a span of 15 bases. The CDR3 is 16 amino acids. Germline CDR1 is LNHDA and CDR2 is SQIVND (reference sequence). DNA for the CDR3: TGTGCCAGTAGTATCGGGGCAGGGAGCGGGAACACTGAAGCTTTCTTT. It translates to CASSIGAGSGNTEAFF.

The chain has TRBV3-1 and TRBJ1-1; D gene unclear. Trimming pared 1 base from V and 1 base from J, leaving 4 bases between. The CDR3 has 13 amino acids. Germline lookup yields CDR1 LGHDT and CDR2 YNNKEL (reference sequence). In DNA form, the CDR3 reads TGTGCCAGCAGCCAAGTGGAGAACACTGAAGCTTTCTTT. This sequence encodes CASSQVENTEAFF.

The V and J genes are TRBV6-6 and TRBJ1-1; D is perhaps TRBD1 (6 bases). The ends were cut back, 0 bases at V and 5 bases at J, with 13 bases in the middle. The CDR3 spans 15 residues. Germline values: CDR1 MNHNY, CDR2 SVGAGI (reference sequence). CDR3 coding DNA: TGTGCCAGCAGTTACTCGATACGACAGGTTACTGAAGCTTTCTTT. Its protein product is CASSYSIRQVTEAFF.

At least ten counts were recorded for this clonotype. The chain is built from TRBV12-3 or TRBV12-4 and TRBJ1-1, with 8 bases that match TRBD1. The CDR3 loop spans 14 amino acids. The V and J ends lost 1 base and 7 bases, in that order; junction bases with no gene match: 5. The CDR3 DNA sequence: TGTGCCAGCAGTTTAGGGCGGACAGGGTTTGAAGCTTTCTTT. It codes for CASSLGRTGFEAFF.

The chain has TRBV19 and TRBJ2-5, with D possibly TRBD2 on 5 matching bases. Trimming cost V 1 base and J 2 bases, with 17 bases left between them. Germline assignment: CDR1 LNHDA and CDR2 SQIVND (reference sequence). The CDR3 is 17 residues long. CDR3 nucleotide sequence: TGTGCCAGTAGTATAGGATCTAGCCGGACCCCGCAAGAGACCCAGTACTTC. Translation: CASSIGSSRTPQETQYF.

The rearrangement joins TRBV24-1 to TRBJ2-2; 14 nucleotides agree with TRBD2. The V segment lost 4 bases and the J segment 6 bases; nucleotides outside the gene matches: 6. The CDR3 length is 17 residues. Germline V lookup: CDR1 KGHDR, CDR2 SFDVKD. The CDR3 nucleotides are TGTGCCACCAGTGAGCTAGGGACTAGCGGGAGACCCGGGGAGCTGTTTTTT. The encoded protein is CATSELGTSGRPGELFF.

The chain carries TRBV20-1 and TRBJ2-1; D is undetermined. Germline V CDR1 and CDR2: DFQATT, SNEGSKA (reference sequence). The CDR3 is 12 amino acids. The V and J ends lost 0 bases and 6 bases respectively, with 6 bases between them. CDR3 DNA: TGCAGTGCTAGAGATACTCCCAATGAGCAGTTCTTC. Translated, it gives CSARDTPNEQFF.

The chain recombines TRBV6-6 with TRBJ1-5; no definite D call. V lost 5 bases, J lost 6 bases, and 14 bases lay in between. In germline, CDR1 is MNHNY, CDR2 SVGAGI (reference sequence). The CDR3 runs to 14 residues. The CDR3 here is CASSSKGGSQPQHF. CDR3 nucleotides: TGTGCCAGCAGTAGTAAGGGTGGCAGTCAGCCCCAGCATTTT.

Points on this clonotype: A much bigger clone sits one base away, suggesting this may be a read error. The chain recombines TRBV19 with TRBJ2-2, with TRBD2 as a possible D gene (7 bases). CDR1 and CDR2 from the germline V gene are LNHDA and SQIVND (reference sequence). V was cut by 4 bases and J by 6 bases, with 18 bases left in between. The CDR3 totals 16 residues. CDR3 amino acids: CASSKRGGEDAGELFF. The CDR3 DNA is TGTGCCAGTAGTAAAAGGGGGGGTGAGGACGCCGGGGAGCTGTTTTTT.

In this sample, this clonotype turned up a few times. The V call is TRBV4-1, the J call TRBJ1-1; D gene uncertain. V was clipped by 4 bases and J by 0 bases, with 9 bases between them. Per the germline V gene, CDR1 is MGHRA and CDR2 is YSYEKL. This CDR3 has 14 amino acids. CDR3 coding DNA: TGCGCCAGCAGCCCGGTCCGGCTGAACACTGAAGCTTTCTTT. Residues: CASSPVRLNTEAFF.

This CDR3 is CASSFYQETQYF. Written as DNA, the CDR3 is TGTGCCAGCAGTTTCTATCAAGAGACCCAGTACTTC. The V call is TRBV28, the J call TRBJ2-5; D gene unclear. The length of the CDR3 is 12 residues. The V end was cut by 3 bases, the J end by 2 bases, with 4 bases between. Germline CDR1 reads MDHEN; CDR2 reads SYDVKM.

The chain joins TRBV10-2 to TRBJ2-7; unclear D gene. Germline CDR1 is WSHSY and CDR2 is SAAADI. Trimming stripped 6 bases from V and 0 bases from J, with 9 bases between. CDR3 length: 13 amino acids. The CDR3 DNA sequence: TGCGCCAGCAGGGGCAGTGCCTCCTACGAGCAGTACTTC. Protein sequence: CASRGSASYEQYF.

This clonotype was detected many times. V gene TRBV28 combines with J gene TRBJ2-7, with 7 nucleotides matching TRBD1. The germline V gene encodes CDR1 MDHEN and CDR2 SYDVKM. J lost 3 bases, V lost 5 bases, and 13 bases had no gene match. This CDR3 region has 16 residues. The chain's CDR3 is CASSALQGFRVYEQYF. CDR3 in DNA: TGTGCCAGCAGTGCTTTACAGGGGTTCCGTGTCTACGAGCAGTACTTC.